Many counts were recorded for the clone carrying this TCR beta chain. Its target is not known. Stable Graves' hyperthyroidism meant no ophthalmopathy progression within 18 months. Among the patients, aged 18 to 65, hyperthyroidism was newly diagnosed and had lasted under 2 months. Researchers took RNA transcripts and amplified the TCR beta CDR3 regions from them. The primer set for the first-round RT-PCR of the TCR CDR3 was HTBI. TCRdb passed the multiplex PCR reads through MiXCR, listing each CDR3 protein once. The sample records 450,000 to 700,000 distinct CDR3 sequences, 35% to 55% being singletons. The record originates from a study of T cells in Graves' hyperthyroidism and ophthalmopathy. Findings and limits, study-wide: Peripheral blood also featured most of the thyroid clonotypes expanded above 0.001. A model built on 13 V-J features separated ophthalmopathy from stable hyperthyroidism.

The CDR3 extends over 15 amino acids. Trimming removed 5 bases at V and 7 bases at J, with 21 bases between. Germline lookup yields CDR1 MNHNY and CDR2 SVGAGI (reference sequence). V is TRBV6-6 and J is TRBJ2-7; possibly TRBD2 for D (6 bases). The source is a woman under 30 with Graves' hyperthyroidism. Sequencing input: peripheral blood or thyroid tissue (not recorded which). CDR3 amino acids: CASSPEGSAHIEQYF. In DNA form, the CDR3 reads TGTGCCAGCAGTCCGGAGGGTAGCGCTCATATTGAGCAGTACTTC.